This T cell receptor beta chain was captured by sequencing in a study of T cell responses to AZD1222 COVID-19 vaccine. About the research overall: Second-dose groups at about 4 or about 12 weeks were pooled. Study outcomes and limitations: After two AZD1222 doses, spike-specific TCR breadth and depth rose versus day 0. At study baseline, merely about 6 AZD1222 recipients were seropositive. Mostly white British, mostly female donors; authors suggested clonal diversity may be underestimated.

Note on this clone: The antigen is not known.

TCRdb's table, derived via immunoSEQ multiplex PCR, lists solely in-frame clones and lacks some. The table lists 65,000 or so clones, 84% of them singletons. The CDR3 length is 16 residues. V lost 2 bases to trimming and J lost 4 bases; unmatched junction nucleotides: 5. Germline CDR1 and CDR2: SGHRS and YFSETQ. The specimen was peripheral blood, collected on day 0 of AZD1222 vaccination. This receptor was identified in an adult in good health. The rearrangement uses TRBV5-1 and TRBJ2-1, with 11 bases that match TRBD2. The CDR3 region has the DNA TGCGCCAGCAGCTTCTCCCTAGCGGGGGGATACAATGAGCAGTTCTTC. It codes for CASSFSLAGGYNEQFF.